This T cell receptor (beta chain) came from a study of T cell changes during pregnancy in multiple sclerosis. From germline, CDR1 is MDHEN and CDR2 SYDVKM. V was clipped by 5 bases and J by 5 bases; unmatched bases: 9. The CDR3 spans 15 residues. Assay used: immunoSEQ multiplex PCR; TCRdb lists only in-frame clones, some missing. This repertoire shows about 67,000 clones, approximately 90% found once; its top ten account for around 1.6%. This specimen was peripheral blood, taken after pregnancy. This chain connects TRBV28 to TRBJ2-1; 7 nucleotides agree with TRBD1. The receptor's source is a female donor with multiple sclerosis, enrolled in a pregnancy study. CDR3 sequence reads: CASSAPGTADNEQFF. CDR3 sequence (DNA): TGTGCCAGCAGTGCCCCCGGGACAGCCGACAATGAGCAGTTCTTC.